Here is one TCR beta chain with its context. Antigen: not known. Ahead of sequencing, the ViraFEST assay grew antigen-specific CD4+ T cells using viral peptide pools. Following culture for more than 9 days, CD4+ T cells were isolated. In the vaccine recipients, nucleocapsid antibodies were negative and there was no prior SARS-CoV-2 infection. Cultures received IL-2 medium that replaced half the medium on days 3 and 7. The data belong to a study of vaccination effects on CD4 cells after COVID-19. Produced via immunoSEQ multiplex PCR; TCRdb's table is partial and in-frame only. The sample includes 50,000 or so clones, more than 75% of them seen just once. Germline CDR1 reads KGHDR; CDR2 reads SFDVKD. This CDR3 comprises 14 residues. The V gene lost 5 bases and the J gene lost 2 bases, with 6 bases spanning the gap.

The sequencing used CD4+ T cells from PBMCs cultured with HCoV-OC43 spike peptides, collected before COVID-19 vaccination. As to subset: HCoV-OC43 spike overlapping peptide pool stimulation. The chain joins TRBV24-1 to TRBJ2-6; perhaps TRBD1 as D (6 bases). This TCR came from a human donor who received a COVID-19 vaccine. This CDR3 is CATSGGPGANVLTF. The CDR3 DNA reads as TGTGCCACCAGTGGGGGGCCTGGGGCCAACGTCCTGACTTTC.